This is a list of T cell receptor beta chains from one sample in a study of CD8+ T cells in alopecia areata. The table came from immunoSEQ multiplex PCR; TCRdb's copy has only in-frame clones and leaves some out. The data show more than 95,000 clones, with approximately 60% seen just once and roughly 5% held by the top ten. The sample was CD4+ T cells sorted from blood, taken at week 4, from a patient treated with tofacitinib. These receptors originate from a human donor with alopecia areata. Each CDR3 is given with its conserved first and last residue.

CDR3aa: CASSLGGVSQETQYF
j_gene: TRBJ2-5
v_gene: TRBV11-2

CDR3aa: CASSSDRGNTEAFF
j_gene: TRBJ1-1
v_gene: TRBV5-6

CDR3aa: CSVEGEDGTTQYF
j_gene: TRBJ2-5
v_gene: TRBV29-1

CDR3aa: CASSEEAKNIQYF
j_gene: TRBJ2-4
v_gene: TRBV7-2

CDR3aa: CASSRTSGGSSTDTQYF
j_gene: TRBJ2-3
v_gene: TRBV5-6

CDR3aa: CAISEVSDNEQYF
j_gene: TRBJ2-7
v_gene: TRBV10-3

CDR3aa: CASSEHRGVAEKLFF
j_gene: TRBJ1-4
v_gene: TRBV25-1

CDR3aa: CSVEGLAGFNEQFF
j_gene: TRBJ2-1
v_gene: TRBV29-1

CDR3aa: CASSQDQGGSSYEQYF
j_gene: TRBJ2-7
v_gene: TRBV4-3

CDR3aa: CASSNGGQRSTDTQYF
j_gene: TRBJ2-3
v_gene: TRBV5-4

CDR3aa: CAISDGEAQHF
j_gene: TRBJ1-5
v_gene: TRBV10-3

CDR3aa: CASSFSGGEETQYF
j_gene: TRBJ2-5
v_gene: TRBV2

CDR3aa: CSVKSAGGTGELFF
j_gene: TRBJ2-2
v_gene: TRBV29-1

CDR3aa: CASSLVGDNGYTF
j_gene: TRBJ1-2
v_gene: TRBV5-6

CDR3aa: CASSKIWLETHEQFF
j_gene: TRBJ2-1
v_gene: TRBV2

CDR3aa: CASRGGTETQYF
j_gene: TRBJ2-5
v_gene: TRBV27

CDR3aa: CASSFNSESTGELFF
j_gene: TRBJ2-2
v_gene: TRBV11-3

CDR3aa: CASSSYYETQYF
j_gene: TRBJ2-5
v_gene: TRBV7-2

CDR3aa: CASRSLGVTDTQYF
j_gene: TRBJ2-3
v_gene: TRBV25-1

CDR3aa: CAWSVNRVSTIYF
j_gene: TRBJ1-3
v_gene: TRBV30

CDR3aa: CACAASGRYEQYF
j_gene: TRBJ2-7
v_gene: TRBV30

CDR3aa: CASSSAGLAGVVDEQFF
j_gene: TRBJ2-1
v_gene: TRBV5-1

CDR3aa: CASSQGSAPGGNEQFF
j_gene: TRBJ2-1
v_gene: TRBV4-1

CDR3aa: CASSQDWQGRTYEQYF
j_gene: TRBJ2-7
v_gene: TRBV4-3

CDR3aa: CASRRGQGGQPQHF
j_gene: TRBJ1-5
v_gene: TRBV19

CDR3aa: CASSLAGADTQYF
j_gene: TRBJ2-3
v_gene: TRBV7-3

CDR3aa: CASRSAGANTDTQYF
j_gene: TRBJ2-3
v_gene: TRBV4-2

CDR3aa: CASSLVASVAYNEQFF
j_gene: TRBJ2-1
v_gene: TRBV7-2

CDR3aa: CSVETSGTDTQYF
j_gene: TRBJ2-3
v_gene: TRBV29-1

CDR3aa: CASSVEANPYGYTF
j_gene: TRBJ1-2
v_gene: TRBV9

CDR3aa: CSVAAGDYNEQFF
j_gene: TRBJ2-1
v_gene: TRBV29-1

CDR3aa: CASSFRETQYF
j_gene: TRBJ2-5
v_gene: TRBV6-6

CDR3aa: CASSSIAEQFF
j_gene: TRBJ2-1
v_gene: TRBV7-8

CDR3aa: CASSFGASGPTDTQYF
j_gene: TRBJ2-3
v_gene: TRBV28

CDR3aa: CSVEGTDTQYF
j_gene: TRBJ2-3
v_gene: TRBV29-1

CDR3aa: CAWSVVSGVQYNEQFF
j_gene: TRBJ2-1
v_gene: TRBV30

CDR3aa: CASRSNRETLQPQHF
j_gene: TRBJ1-5
v_gene: TRBV7-2

CDR3aa: CAWSRLDRDYEQYF
j_gene: TRBJ2-7
v_gene: TRBV30

CDR3aa: CASSAIAGGRDEQFF
j_gene: TRBJ2-1
v_gene: TRBV2

CDR3aa: CASSYSLTADTQYF
j_gene: TRBJ2-3
v_gene: TRBV6-5

CDR3aa: CASSQDRASGDPGANVLTF
j_gene: TRBJ2-6
v_gene: TRBV4-3

CDR3aa: CASSLTGELFF
j_gene: TRBJ2-2
v_gene: TRBV7-3

CDR3aa: CAWSHTRDGENYGYTF
j_gene: TRBJ1-2
v_gene: TRBV30

CDR3aa: CAWRRQGPETQYF
j_gene: TRBJ2-5
v_gene: TRBV30

CDR3aa: CASSLGRNQPQHF
j_gene: TRBJ1-5
v_gene: TRBV7-2

CDR3aa: CASSQDRDSYGYTF
j_gene: TRBJ1-2
v_gene: TRBV4-3

CDR3aa: CASTVARESSTDTQYF
j_gene: TRBJ2-3
v_gene: TRBV5-4

CDR3aa: CASSLSWSTGKSVNEQFF
j_gene: TRBJ2-1
v_gene: TRBV28

CDR3aa: CASSFGPSDQGYTF
j_gene: TRBJ1-2
v_gene: TRBV5-1

CDR3aa: CASSVGEGQNTEAFF
j_gene: TRBJ1-1
v_gene: TRBV9

CDR3aa: CATSLGDRDLQTQYF
j_gene: TRBJ2-5
v_gene: TRBV15

CDR3aa: CASSRLAGGHETQYF
j_gene: TRBJ2-5
v_gene: TRBV6-6

CDR3aa: CSVDHTSGGTYEQYF
j_gene: TRBJ2-7
v_gene: TRBV29-1